A selection of T cell receptor beta chains follows, all from one sample in a study of CD8 T cells in Susac syndrome. MiXCR, applied by TCRdb to the immunoSEQ multiplex PCR reads, yields one record per CDR3 protein. Found here are about 71,000 distinct CDR3 sequences, 96% of them singletons; the top ten hold 0.11%. What was sequenced was CD4+ T cells from PBMCs. These receptors were obtained from a human donor with multiple sclerosis. Both conserved end residues are part of each CDR3. The D gene is left open where the match is weak. Clone size appears in some rows only: once, few, many, or a class for an expanded clone.

>TRBJ1-3|.|TRBV4-1|TRBD1
TGCGCCAGCAGCCAGCCCAGGCCGATGACAGGGCCCTTCTCTGGAAACACCATATATTTT
CASSQPRPMTGPFSGNTIYF
>TRBJ2-6|.|TRBV19|.
TGTGCCAGTAGTATTGTCGAGAGCTCTGGGGCCAACGTCCTGACTTTC
CASSIVESSGANVLTF
>TRBJ2-5|.|TRBV12-3/TRBV12-4|TRBD2
TGTGCCAGCAGTTTAAGGGCTAGCGGGGGGTGGGAGACCCAGTACTTC
CASSLRASGGWETQYF
>TRBJ2-5|.|TRBV3-1|.
TGTGCCAGCAGCCATCAACCCGGGGAGACCCAGTACTTC
CASSHQPGETQYF
>TRBJ1-3|.|TRBV3-1|TRBD1
TGTGCCAGCAGCCCGGACAGGGGGGACTCTGGAAACACCATATATTTT
CASSPDRGDSGNTIYF
>TRBJ2-5|.|TRBV29-1|.
TGCAGCGTTGAAGACAAAGAGACCCAGTACTTC
CSVEDKETQYF
>TRBJ2-3|.|TRBV5-1|.
TGCGCCAGCAGCCCTCCCCAGCCTAGCGCGCGTACTAGCACAGATACGCAGTATTTT
CASSPPQPSARTSTDTQYF
>TRBJ1-1|.|TRBV7-9|.
TGTGCCAGCAGCCCGCGGGGGGGCACTGAAGCTTTCTTT
CASSPRGGTEAFF
>TRBJ2-2|.|TRBV5-1|TRBD1
TGCGCCAGTTACGGACAGGGATACACCGGGGAGCTGTTTTTT
CASYGQGYTGELFF
>TRBJ2-4|.|TRBV4-3|.
TGCGCCAGCAGCCAAGCCGGACCCAACATTCAGTACTTC
CASSQAGPNIQYF
>TRBJ2-1|.|TRBV24-1|TRBD1
TGTGCCACCAGTGATGAGGCACAGGGGGCTTTTTACAATGAGCAGTTCTTC
CATSDEAQGAFYNEQFF
>TRBJ2-2|.|TRBV29-1|.
TGCAGCGTTTCGATCGCACAGGGATCCGGGGAGCTGTTTTTT
CSVSIAQGSGELFF
>TRBJ1-2|.|TRBV5-6|.
TGTGCCAGCAGCTTGGTGGCCCCCGGTGGCTACACCTTC
CASSLVAPGGYTF
>TRBJ2-1|.|TRBV20-1|TRBD2
TGCAGTGCCCACGGGACTAGGTTCGCCAATGAGCAGTTCTTC
CSAHGTRFANEQFF
>TRBJ2-1|.|TRBV15|TRBD2
TGTGCCACCAGCAGAGAGGGGGACTACTACAATGAGCAGTTCTTC
CATSREGDYYNEQFF
>TRBJ2-2|.|TRBV6-1|.
TGTGCCAGCAGTGAAGCGAAAGGTGTCGGGGAGCTGTTTTTT
CASSEAKGVGELFF
>TRBJ2-5|.|TRBV7-6|TRBD2
TGTGCCAGCAGCTCGGGACTAGCGGGGGGGCCTGGAGAGACCCAGTACTTC
CASSSGLAGGPGETQYF
>TRBJ2-5|.|TRBV20-1|TRBD2
TGCAGTGCTAGAGATCGAGACCTAGCGGGGGCCCGGGAGACCCAGTACTTC
CSARDRDLAGARETQYF
>TRBJ2-7|.|TRBV24-1|.
TGTGCCACCAGTGATAAAGGATGGGAGCAGTACTTC
CATSDKGWEQYF
>TRBJ2-7|.|TRBV28|.
TGTGCCAGCAGGCCCCGGGACAAACCCTACGAGCAGTACTTC
CASRPRDKPYEQYF
>TRBJ1-6|.|TRBV28|.
TGTGCCAGCAGTAAGGGTAGGGGTATCTATCCCCTCCACTTT
CASSKGRGIYPLHF
>TRBJ1-4|.|TRBV11-1|.
TGTGCCAGCAGCTTGAGCGGGGCTGCAAATGAAAAACTGTTTTTT
CASSLSGAANEKLFF
>TRBJ2-5|once|TRBV12-3/TRBV12-4|TRBD2
TGTGCCAGCGGGGGGGGTAGCCAAGAGACCCAGTACTTC
CASGGGSQETQYF
>TRBJ1-2|.|TRBV28|.
TGTGCCAGCAGCCTGACAGGTCCCGTGGGCTACACCTTC
CASSLTGPVGYTF
>TRBJ1-2|.|TRBV4-3|TRBD1
TGCGCCAGCAGCCGGGGCAGGGGGCAGGATGGCTACACCTTC
CASSRGRGQDGYTF
>TRBJ2-1|.|TRBV12-3/TRBV12-4|TRBD1
TGTGCCAGCAGTTCGATGTGGGACAGCAACTACAATGAGCAGTTCTTC
CASSSMWDSNYNEQFF
>TRBJ1-2|once|TRBV25-1|TRBD1
TGTGCCAGCAGTGCCTCGGACAGGCCTTTGGGCTACACCTTC
CASSASDRPLGYTF
>TRBJ1-1|.|TRBV7-8|TRBD1
TGTGCCAGCAGCCCCGGACAGGGGCCGGGGACTGAAGCTTTCTTT
CASSPGQGPGTEAFF
>TRBJ2-4|.|TRBV12-3/TRBV12-4|TRBD1
TGTGCCAGCAGGGAACAACAGGGGGCGGGAGTCATTCAGTACTTC
CASREQQGAGVIQYF
>TRBJ2-7|few|TRBV25-1|.
TGTGCCAGTGGGGGTGAGGAGTTGGGGATCTACGAGCAGTACTTC
CASGGEELGIYEQYF
>TRBJ2-7|.|TRBV30|.
TGTGCCTGGAGTGTACTTCTTCGGGGGGCGGGCTACGAGCAGTACTTC
CAWSVLLRGAGYEQYF
>TRBJ2-2|.|TRBV20-1|TRBD2
TGCAGTGCTAGAGATCGCAACAGCGGGGGGGACACCGGGGAGCTGTTTTTT
CSARDRNSGGDTGELFF
>TRBJ2-7|.|TRBV6-2/TRBV6-3|.
TGTGCCAGCAGTTACAGGACTATCTACGAGCAGTACTTC
CASSYRTIYEQYF
>TRBJ2-2|.|TRBV29-1|TRBD1
TGCAGCGTGGCGACAGGGTTCTTAGGGGCCGGGGAGCTGTTTTTT
CSVATGFLGAGELFF
>TRBJ2-1|.|TRBV27|TRBD2
TGTGCCAGCAGGAGCGGGGGCTCCTACAATGAGCAGTTCTTC
CASRSGGSYNEQFF
>TRBJ1-5|.|TRBV20-1|.
TGCAGTGCTAGTGCTAACCCTCCGGGGAACCAGCCCCAGCATTTT
CSASANPPGNQPQHF
>TRBJ1-1|.|TRBV30|.
TGTGCCTGGTGCAGGGACACTGAAGCTTTCTTT
CAWCRDTEAFF
>TRBJ2-1|.|TRBV5-1|.
TGCGCCAGCAGCTTGGTCTTGGCACTGAACAATGAGCAGTTCTTC
CASSLVLALNNEQFF
>TRBJ2-7|.|TRBV6-5|TRBD1
TGTGCCAGCAATCCGCCCGGGGACAGGGGCGAGCAGTACTTC
CASNPPGDRGEQYF
>TRBJ1-1|.|TRBV7-2|TRBD1
TGTGCCAGCAGCTTAGGGGGGACAGCGAACACTGAAGCTTTCTTT
CASSLGGTANTEAFF
>TRBJ2-7|.|TRBV5-1|.
TGCGCCAGCAGCCCACAGGGATCCGGTCCCTACGAGCAGTACTTC
CASSPQGSGPYEQYF
>TRBJ2-1|.|TRBV2|.
TGTGCCAGCACCCTGGGGGGGGCTGGACAGGGTGAGCAGTTCTTC
CASTLGGAGQGEQFF
>TRBJ1-4|.|TRBV20-1|.
TGCAGTGCAACGTCGCCCTCAACTAATGAAAAACTGTTTTTT
CSATSPSTNEKLFF
>TRBJ2-5|.|TRBV29-1|TRBD2
TGCAGCGTTTTAGGCGGGGGGGTTGGAGAGACCCAGTACTTC
CSVLGGGVGETQYF
>TRBJ2-2|.|TRBV5-1|TRBD1
TGCGCCAGCAGCTTGGAGGGACAGGGTATCACCGGGGAGCTGTTTTTT
CASSLEGQGITGELFF
>TRBJ1-5|.|TRBV7-2|.
TGTGCCAGCAGCTTGTCGTCAGGGAGTGATCAGCCCCAGCATTTT
CASSLSSGSDQPQHF
>TRBJ1-1|.|TRBV28|.
TGTGCCAGCAGTTTATGGCCGCCCCGGGCTTTCTTT
CASSLWPPRAFF
>TRBJ2-5|.|TRBV11-3|.
TGTGCCAGCAGCCTAAGGGAGGCCCAGTACTTC
CASSLREAQYF
>TRBJ2-3|.|TRBV24-1|.
TGTGCCGCCACAGATACGCAGTATTTT
CAATDTQYF
>TRBJ2-4|.|TRBV12-3/TRBV12-4|.
TGTGCCAGCAGCCTGACCACGAAAAACATTCAGTACTTC
CASSLTTKNIQYF
>TRBJ2-7|.|TRBV19|.
TGTGCCAGTAGTCCGGGACAAAACTCCTACGAGCAGTACTTC
CASSPGQNSYEQYF